Below, one T cell receptor beta chain is given with its context. Its target antigen remains unknown. No much larger clonotype is one base removed from it; base qualities were not supplied. The cysteine opens and the phenylalanine closes a CDR3 of 16 amino acids. CDR3 DNA only is kept here, 48 bases in frame from base 1. For CDR1 and CDR2, the germline V gene lists SNHLY and FYNNEI. Trimming takes 7 bases off V and 3 bases off J; junction bases not matched to a gene: 10. In Seattle, one collaborating source enrolled patients while the infection was active and tracked those patients longitudinally over the course of disease. Collaborating institutions collected whole blood in K2EDTA tubes following their own protocols. For TCRbeta analysis, collaborators shipped samples in one of three forms: frozen whole blood, isolated PBMCs, or DNA extracted from either of those sample types. TCRbeta CDR3 regions were amplified from genomic DNA using the immunoSEQ Assay, a bias-controlled multiplex PCR. As for the authors' bioinformatics: Within the assay, amplification of reference gene primers was used to estimate how many nucleated cells each sample contained. To quantify the absolute abundance of each unique TCRbeta CDR3 rearrangement, sequence reads were collapsed and filtered. For each sample, productive Simpson clonality was calculated by taking the square root of Simpson's diversity index across productive rearrangements. The clones in this table, taken by TCRdb from immuneACCESS, are in-frame only. Not every clone is retained; where verified, under half of the shortfall comes from an unresolved V gene, and the cause of the rest is unknown. Clone size and V and J calls were adopted from that table, with D and trimming inferred from the DNA. Here the sample has a few hundred thousand clones; 91% occur a single time. In total, the top ten clones hold just over 2.5% of the sample.

This record belongs to a study of blood T cell repertoires in COVID-19 (dated by TCRdb to 2020 to 2021). Regarding the study in general: Samples from collaborators originated in the United States, Italy and Spain and spanned both the acute and convalescent phases of COVID-19. The prospective study material was composed of cDNA or gDNA derived from T cells, B-cell-depleted T cells, or PBMCs. The dataset comprised deeply sampled blood TCRbeta repertoires from subjects exposed to, actively infected with, or recovered from COVID-19. The repertoires were released in a freely available public database meant as a resource for research on the immune response to SARS-CoV-2. The samples were drawn from two sources: the first 160 participants of the ongoing ImmuneRACE study, and 1,254 subjects contributed by 6 global collaborators. Sample metadata almost always included a de-identified subject ID, COVID-19 status, age in years and sex. Where HLA class I and class II types were available, the types were taken from metadata supplied by the sample provider, not from assay-based typing. General conclusions and limits of the study: How much clinical and demographic metadata was included differed by source and by participant, and the metadata was provided uncurated.

Sequences were obtained from peripheral blood. The chain is assembled from TRBV2 and TRBJ2-1, and TRBD2 matches 9 of the central bases. The receptor's source is a person under 30 with COVID-19, enrolled during active disease. The nucleotide sequence is TGTGCCAGCATTGGCGGGAGGGCCCCCCTCTACAATGAGCAGTTCTTC. Translated, this is CASIGGRAPLYNEQFF.